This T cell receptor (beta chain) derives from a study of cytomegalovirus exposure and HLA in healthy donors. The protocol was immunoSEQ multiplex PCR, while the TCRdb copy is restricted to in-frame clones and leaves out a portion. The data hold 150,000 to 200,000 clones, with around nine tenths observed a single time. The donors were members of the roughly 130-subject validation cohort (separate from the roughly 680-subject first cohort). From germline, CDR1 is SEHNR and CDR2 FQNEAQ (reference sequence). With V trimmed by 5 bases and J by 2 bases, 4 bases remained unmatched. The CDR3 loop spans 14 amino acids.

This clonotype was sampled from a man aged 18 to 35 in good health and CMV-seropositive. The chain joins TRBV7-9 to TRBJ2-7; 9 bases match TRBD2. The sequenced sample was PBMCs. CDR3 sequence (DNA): TGTGCCAGCAGCGCGACTAGCGGAGCCTACGAGCAGTACTTC. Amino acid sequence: CASSATSGAYEQYF.